This T cell receptor (beta chain) was recovered during a study of brain T cells in children with intractable seizures. Turning to this clone: Its antigen is as yet unknown.

General study points: HCMV serostatus was not known, and viral specificity came from CDR3 similarity only.

Only cases whose brain tissue showed the highest T cell transcript signatures were sequenced. Pre-surgery treatment included at least one anti-epileptic drug. The table came from immunoSEQ multiplex PCR; TCRdb's copy has only in-frame clones and leaves some out. The table lists 95,000 to 120,000 clones, 90% to 95% of them singletons. J was trimmed by 5 bases and V by 6 bases; bases with no gene match: 14. Germline V lookup: CDR1 SNHLY, CDR2 FYNNEI. The CDR3 covers 17 residues. This TCR derives from a boy younger than two with hemimegalencephaly and intractable seizures. The starting material was peripheral blood, obtained at surgery. This chain joins TRBV2 and TRBJ2-3, with 10 bases that match TRBD1. The CDR3: CASSIFLRQGAGDTQYF. The CDR3 DNA sequence: TGTGCCAGCAGCATTTTTCTACGACAGGGGGCTGGAGATACGCAGTATTTT.